One T cell receptor (beta chain) is described in this entry. This CDR3 has 18 residues. With V trimmed by 1 base and J by 4 bases, 14 bases remained unmatched. CDR1 is SGHVS and CDR2 is FQNEAQ in the germline V gene. The entry originates in a study of blood T cell repertoires in COVID-19. For the study at large: Sources were T cells, B-cell-depleted T cells, or PBMCs; the material itself was cDNA or gDNA.

Donors were grouped by their self-reported clinical history. Cohort 3 recovered donors had two negative PCRs, clearance, or symptom resolution. In the original processing: The authors estimated nucleated cell counts from reference gene primer amplification. TCRdb keeps only in-frame clones here, not all; method: immunoSEQ multiplex PCR. The D gene and trimming were derived from the DNA, and the V and J assignments and clone size from that table. Among hundreds of thousands of clones listed, roughly 91% were seen once. The chain is built from TRBV7-8 and TRBJ1-2, with 8 bases aligning to TRBD1. Sequencing used PBMCs or T cells enriched from blood (not recorded which). This clonotype was obtained from a man in his forties or fifties who had recovered from COVID-19. The CDR3 loop is CASSLGGVFGQGLYGYTF. The CDR3 DNA follows: TGTGCCAGCAGCTTAGGGGGGGTTTTCGGACAGGGACTCTATGGCTACACCTTC.